Below, 18 T cell receptor beta chains from the same sample are listed, as sequenced in a study of blood T cell repertoires in COVID-19. Assay used: immunoSEQ multiplex PCR; TCRdb lists only in-frame clones, some missing. The sample lists 30,000 to 40,000 clones; more than 85% were seen once. Specimen: peripheral blood. All receptors derive from a man in his forties or fifties with active COVID-19.

V usage is TRBV11-2 and J usage is TRBJ2-7, with 10 bases matching TRBD1. The CDR3 runs 16 residues. Per germline, CDR1 SGHAT and CDR2 FQNNGV. The J segment lost 5 bases and the V segment lost 4 bases, leaving 11 bases of the junction unmatched. For the CDR3, the DNA is TGTGCCAGCAGCTCTACTTTCGGGACAGGGGTACACGAGCAGTACTTC. Its protein product is CASSSTFGTGVHEQYF. The full variable domain, its missing parts supplied by reference TRBV11-2 and TRBJ2-7, is EAGVAQSPRYKIIEKRQSVAFWCNPISGHATLYWYQQILGQGPKLLIQFQNNGVVDDSQLPKDRFSAERLKGVDSTLKIQPAKLEDSAVYLCASSSTFGTGVHEQYFGPGTRLTVT.

This clone showed up just a few times. The chain links TRBV19 to TRBJ1-5, with 7 bases lining up with TRBD1. Trimming took 5 bases from V and 2 from J; bases not matched to a gene: 12. The CDR3 sequence is 17 residues long. The germline V gene encodes CDR1 LNHDA and CDR2 SQIVND (reference sequence). CDR3 DNA sequence: TGTGCCAGTAGTCCGAACAGGGGCGGAAGGGGCAATCAGCCCCAGCATTTT. Its protein is CASSPNRGGRGNQPQHF.

The chain recombines TRBV6-5 with TRBJ2-7, with a weak D call TRBD2 (6 bases). Per the germline V gene, CDR1 is MNHEY and CDR2 is SVGAGI. This CDR3 has 16 amino acids. Trimming stripped 2 bases from V and 1 base from J, with 15 bases between. The CDR3 reads CASSYGGAGGSYEQYF. The CDR3 DNA reads TGTGCCAGCAGTTACGGCGGGGCAGGTGGTTCCTACGAGCAGTACTTC.

The rearrangement uses TRBV2 and TRBJ2-3; D possibly corresponds to TRBD2 (6 bases). The CDR3 extends over 14 amino acids. The V end was cut by 7 bases, the J end by 0 bases, with 11 bases between. Per the germline V gene, CDR1 is SNHLY and CDR2 is FYNNEI. CDR3 sequence: CASIRDWSTDTQYF. In DNA form, the CDR3 reads TGTGCCAGCATTCGGGACTGGAGCACAGATACGCAGTATTTT.

The chain is built from TRBV21-1 and TRBJ2-2; the D call in the table, TRBD1, was not verified against the DNA. TRBV21-1 is recorded as a pseudogene. The CDR3 sequence is 16 residues long. CDR3 sequence (DNA): TGTGCCAGCAGCCGTTTTAGGGGATACAACACCGGGGAGCTGTTTTTT. Its translation is CASSRFRGYNTGELFF.

This clone appeared once. The V gene is TRBV6-5, the J gene TRBJ1-1, with 8 positions matching TRBD1. The CDR3 is made up of 13 amino acids. The trim removed 6 bases at V and 4 bases at J, leaving 4 bases unmatched. Germline V gene data show CDR1 as MNHEY and CDR2 as SVGAGI. CDR3: CASSFQGATEAFF. CDR3 sequence (DNA): TGTGCCAGCAGCTTCCAGGGGGCCACTGAAGCTTTCTTT.

This clone was counted only a few times. The CDR3 sequence is CASSYSGTGFQETQYF. The CDR3 DNA sequence: TGTGCCAGCAGTTACTCGGGGACAGGGTTCCAAGAGACCCAGTACTTC. This chain joins TRBV6-5 and TRBJ2-5, with 9 bases matching TRBD1. Germline CDR1 and CDR2: MNHEY and SVGAGI. V dropped 0 bases and J dropped 1; count of bases not matched to a gene: 3. There are 16 residues in the CDR3.

The CDR3 region is CASSLGGAASTDTQYF. The CDR3 nucleotides are TGCGCCAGCAGCTTGGGGGGCGCCGCTAGCACAGATACGCAGTATTTT. The chain joins TRBV5-1 to TRBJ2-3; possible D gene TRBD1, 5 bases. Germline V CDR1 and CDR2: SGHRS, YFSETQ. Trimming stripped 0 bases from V and 0 bases from J, with 11 bases between. The CDR3 has 16 amino acids.

The rearrangement joins TRBV5-1 to TRBJ2-5; 11 bases fit TRBD2. CDR1 and CDR2 from the germline V gene are SGHRS and YFSETQ. The J segment lost 5 bases and the V segment lost 4 bases, leaving 13 bases of the junction unmatched. The CDR3 is made up of 17 amino acids. The CDR3 DNA reads as TGCGCCAGCAGCCCAATCACTAGCGGGGGAAATGGGGAGACCCAGTACTTC. Translation: CASSPITSGGNGETQYF.

The chain is built from TRBV11-2 and TRBJ1-1; D possibly corresponds to TRBD1 (5 bases). Trimming cost V 5 bases and J 3 bases, with 10 bases left between them. CDR1 is SGHAT and CDR2 is FQNNGV in the germline V gene. This CDR3 has 13 amino acids. The CDR3 loop is CASSGQGDTEAFF. In DNA, the CDR3 is TGTGCCAGCAGCGGGCAGGGCGACACTGAAGCTTTCTTT. Filled out from reference TRBV11-2 and TRBJ1-1, the complete variable domain reads EAGVAQSPRYKIIEKRQSVAFWCNPISGHATLYWYQQILGQGPKLLIQFQNNGVVDDSQLPKDRFSAERLKGVDSTLKIQPAKLEDSAVYLCASSGQGDTEAFFGQGTRLTVV.

The rearrangement uses TRBV12-3 or TRBV12-4 and TRBJ1-4; 8 nucleotides match TRBD1. The V segment lost 5 bases and the J segment 7 bases; nucleotides outside the gene matches: 3. The CDR3 runs 13 residues. The CDR3 region is CASSQGAGEKLFF. CDR3 nucleotide sequence: TGTGCCAGCAGTCAGGGGGCAGGTGAAAAACTGTTTTTT.

V gene TRBV25-1 combines with J gene TRBJ1-2, with 9 bases fitting TRBD1. CDR3 length: 14 amino acids. Losses at the gene ends were 6 bases for V and 1 base for J; bases not matched to a gene: 3. Germline loops: CDR1 MGHDK, CDR2 SYGVNS. The chain's CDR3 is CASRGQGLNYGYTF. The CDR3, as DNA: TGTGCCAGCAGAGGACAGGGGCTTAACTATGGCTACACCTTC.

The V call is TRBV2, the J call TRBJ2-7; D is perhaps TRBD1 (7 bases). The CDR3 spans 17 residues. Germline CDR1 SNHLY, CDR2 FYNNEI. V dropped 3 bases and J dropped 4 bases, with 22 bases sitting between them. CDR3 nucleotide sequence: TGTGCCAGCAGTGATTTAGGGGCGGGACAGCCTCCTTACGAGCAGTACTTC. Amino acid sequence: CASSDLGAGQPPYEQYF. Full variable domain (missing parts from reference TRBV2 and TRBJ2-7): EPEVTQTPSHQVTQMGQEVILRCVPISNHLYFYWYRQILGQKVEFLVSFYNNEISEKSEIFDDQFSVERPDGSNFTLKIRSTKLEDSAMYFCASSDLGAGQPPYEQYFGPGTRLTVT.

J is TRBJ2-5 and V is TRBV11-3; no reliable D call. This CDR3 is built from 12 residues. Trimming removed 5 bases at V and 5 bases at J, with 9 bases between. The germline gives CDR1 SGHNT, CDR2 YENEEA. The CDR3 DNA sequence: TGTGCCAGCAGCCCGAACGGGGAGACCCAGTACTTC. Its translation is CASSPNGETQYF.

The V and J genes are TRBV10-2 and TRBJ2-3; a weak D match, TRBD1 (5 bases). V was clipped by 5 bases and J by 4 bases, with 13 bases between them. The CDR3 is 14 amino acids. Looked up from germline, CDR1 is WSHSY and CDR2 is SAAADI. The CDR3, as DNA: TGCGCCAGCAGTCCGACCACAGGAGCAGATACGCAGTATTTT. Its translation: CASSPTTGADTQYF.

This clone has just one count. This chain's CDR3 is CASSETHLEGAYYGYTF. CDR3 DNA sequence: TGTGCCAGCAGTGAGACCCATTTGGAGGGGGCCTACTATGGCTACACCTTC. The chain has TRBV6-1 and TRBJ1-2; 7 bases match TRBD1. V dropped 3 bases and J dropped 3; count of bases not matched to a gene: 13. The CDR3 extends over 17 amino acids. The V gene's germline CDR1 is MNHNS and CDR2 SASEGT.

The chain joins TRBV2 to TRBJ1-3; D gene unclear. The ends were cut back, 6 bases at V and 1 base at J, with 4 bases in the middle. Germline CDR1 and CDR2: SNHLY and FYNNEI. There are 12 residues in the CDR3. CDR3: CASRYSGNTIYF. Here the CDR3 DNA reads TGTGCCAGCAGGTATTCTGGAAACACCATATATTTT.

This clone was counted a single time. The gene calls are TRBV5-1 and TRBJ2-3; TRBD2 matches 11 bases. V lost 6 bases to trimming and J lost 1 base; unmatched junction nucleotides: 7. The germline CDR1 and CDR2 sequences are SGHRS and YFSETQ. This CDR3 comprises 16 residues. The CDR3 protein is CASKLGLADRTDTQYF. CDR3 sequence (DNA): TGCGCCAGCAAGCTGGGACTAGCGGACCGCACAGATACGCAGTATTTT.